Listed below are T cell receptor beta chains from one sample, sequenced in a study of blood T cell repertoires in COVID-19. Method: immunoSEQ multiplex PCR; TCRdb's copy keeps in-frame clones and lacks some. The table has some 120,000 clones, roughly 88% seen once. The specimen was peripheral blood. Receptors originate from a human donor in a cohort sampled during active COVID-19. CDR3s include the opening cysteine and the closing phenylalanine or tryptophan. The D gene is left open where the match is weak. Clone size is shown for a subset of rows, as once, few, many or a class of expanded clone.

J gene: TRBJ2-5
clone size: -
V gene: TRBV6-5
D gene: -
CDR3 protein: CASTPLGVGETQYF
CDR3 DNA: TGTGCCAGCACCCCCCTAGGGGTAGGAGAGACCCAGTACTTC

J gene: TRBJ1-4
clone size: once
V gene: TRBV3-1/TRBV3-2
D gene: TRBD1
CDR3 protein: CASSQPGQGYEKLFF
CDR3 DNA: TGTGCCAGCAGCCAACCAGGACAGGGGTATGAAAAACTGTTTTTT

J gene: TRBJ2-1
clone size: -
V gene: TRBV6-2/TRBV6-3
D gene: TRBD1
CDR3 protein: CASSYAGGSRGEQFF
CDR3 DNA: TGTGCCAGCAGTTACGCAGGGGGTTCCAGGGGTGAGCAGTTCTTC

J gene: TRBJ2-7
clone size: -
V gene: TRBV15
D gene: -
CDR3 protein: CATSMATSEQYF
CDR3 DNA: TGTGCCACCAGCATGGCCACCAGCGAGCAGTACTTC

J gene: TRBJ1-2
clone size: -
V gene: TRBV5-1
D gene: -
CDR3 protein: CASSAGGPYPFAGYTF
CDR3 DNA: TGCGCCAGCAGCGCCGGAGGGCCCTATCCATTCGCTGGCTACACCTTC

J gene: TRBJ1-4
clone size: -
V gene: TRBV9
D gene: -
CDR3 protein: CASSVGQLGNEKLFF
CDR3 DNA: TGTGCCAGCAGCGTCGGACAGCTAGGGAACGAAAAACTGTTTTTT

J gene: TRBJ1-2
clone size: -
V gene: TRBV4-1
D gene: -
CDR3 protein: CASSQDLAVNYGYTF
CDR3 DNA: TGCGCCAGCAGCCAAGATCTGGCGGTTAACTATGGCTACACCTTC

J gene: TRBJ1-2
clone size: -
V gene: TRBV18
D gene: TRBD1
CDR3 protein: CASSPQSGTGQSYGYTF
CDR3 DNA: TGTGCCAGCTCACCTCAGTCCGGGACAGGCCAATCCTATGGCTACACCTTC

J gene: TRBJ2-5
clone size: -
V gene: TRBV5-1
D gene: -
CDR3 protein: CASSLITGVLPQYF
CDR3 DNA: TGCGCCAGCAGCTTGATAACGGGGGTCTTGCCCCAGTACTTC

J gene: TRBJ1-1
clone size: few
V gene: TRBV28
D gene: TRBD1
CDR3 protein: CASRPGQGPYTEAFF
CDR3 DNA: TGTGCCAGCAGGCCTGGACAGGGCCCATACACTGAAGCTTTCTTT

J gene: TRBJ1-2
clone size: -
V gene: TRBV5-8
D gene: -
CDR3 protein: CASSPKAGGFGGYTF
CDR3 DNA: TGTGCCAGCAGCCCGAAGGCTGGGGGGTTCGGCGGCTACACCTTC

J gene: TRBJ2-1
clone size: once
V gene: TRBV10-3
D gene: TRBD2
CDR3 protein: CAIRNLAGGLNEQFF
CDR3 DNA: TGTGCCATCAGGAACCTAGCGGGAGGGTTAAATGAGCAGTTCTTC

J gene: TRBJ1-2
clone size: -
V gene: TRBV20-1
D gene: -
CDR3 protein: CSASVRDTNYGYTF
CDR3 DNA: TGCAGTGCTAGTGTTAGGGACACCAACTATGGCTACACCTTC

J gene: TRBJ1-2
clone size: -
V gene: TRBV30
D gene: -
CDR3 protein: CAWAPPGFNGYTF
CDR3 DNA: TGTGCCTGGGCCCCCCCAGGGTTTAATGGCTACACCTTC

J gene: TRBJ2-7
clone size: -
V gene: TRBV3-1/TRBV3-2
D gene: TRBD2
CDR3 protein: CASSQGAGGYEQYF
CDR3 DNA: TGTGCCAGCAGCCAAGGAGCGGGAGGCTACGAGCAGTACTTC

J gene: TRBJ2-1
clone size: -
V gene: TRBV19
D gene: -
CDR3 protein: CASSIPGDEQFF
CDR3 DNA: TGTGCCAGTAGTATACCCGGGGATGAGCAGTTCTTC

J gene: TRBJ1-6
clone size: -
V gene: TRBV5-4
D gene: -
CDR3 protein: CASSLLQGVNSPLHF
CDR3 DNA: TGTGCCAGCAGCTTGCTACAGGGCGTGAATTCACCCCTCCACTTT

J gene: TRBJ1-6
clone size: -
V gene: TRBV7-2
D gene: -
CDR3 protein: CASSLGVGGYNSPLHF
CDR3 DNA: TGTGCCAGCAGCTTAGGGGTCGGGGGGTATAATTCACCCCTCCACTTT

J gene: TRBJ2-4
clone size: -
V gene: TRBV4-1
D gene: TRBD2
CDR3 protein: CASRPTSGIAKNIQYF
CDR3 DNA: TGCGCCAGCAGACCGACTAGCGGGATAGCCAAAAACATTCAGTACTTC

J gene: TRBJ1-5
clone size: -
V gene: TRBV7-9
D gene: -
CDR3 protein: CASSLASHRENQPQHF
CDR3 DNA: TGTGCCAGCAGCTTAGCGTCGCACAGGGAGAACCAGCCCCAGCATTTT

J gene: TRBJ2-7
clone size: -
V gene: TRBV9
D gene: TRBD1
CDR3 protein: CASSIGTGRTYEQYF
CDR3 DNA: TGTGCCAGCAGCATAGGGACAGGGAGAACCTACGAGCAGTACTTC

J gene: TRBJ1-1
clone size: -
V gene: TRBV7-3
D gene: TRBD1
CDR3 protein: CASSSGTGLHTEAFF
CDR3 DNA: TGTGCCAGCAGCTCAGGGACAGGATTGCACACTGAAGCTTTCTTT

J gene: TRBJ2-5
clone size: once
V gene: TRBV5-4
D gene: TRBD1
CDR3 protein: CASSPIQGVLETQYF
CDR3 DNA: TGTGCCAGCAGCCCGATACAGGGGGTCCTGGAGACCCAGTACTTC

J gene: TRBJ1-1
clone size: -
V gene: TRBV12-3/TRBV12-4
D gene: -
CDR3 protein: CASNLGGAEAFF
CDR3 DNA: TGTGCCAGCAATTTAGGGGGGGCTGAAGCTTTCTTT

J gene: TRBJ2-1
clone size: -
V gene: TRBV24-1
D gene: TRBD1
CDR3 protein: CATSVPGQVNNEQFF
CDR3 DNA: TGTGCCACCAGTGTCCCGGGACAGGTAAACAATGAGCAGTTCTTC

J gene: TRBJ2-1
clone size: once
V gene: TRBV5-6
D gene: -
CDR3 protein: CASSLTVISYNEQFF
CDR3 DNA: TGTGCCAGCAGCTTGACGGTCATATCCTACAATGAGCAGTTCTTC

J gene: TRBJ2-5
clone size: -
V gene: TRBV7-2
D gene: -
CDR3 protein: CASSLQGRETQYF
CDR3 DNA: TGTGCCAGCAGCTTACAGGGTAGGGAGACCCAGTACTTC

J gene: TRBJ2-7
clone size: -
V gene: TRBV3-1/TRBV3-2
D gene: TRBD2
CDR3 protein: CASSQGRRTSNYEQYF
CDR3 DNA: TGTGCCAGCAGCCAAGGGCGGCGGACTAGCAACTACGAGCAGTACTTC

J gene: TRBJ2-1
clone size: -
V gene: TRBV18
D gene: TRBD2
CDR3 protein: CASSRLAGGYNEQFF
CDR3 DNA: TGTGCCAGCTCACGACTAGCGGGAGGGTACAATGAGCAGTTCTTC

J gene: TRBJ1-2
clone size: -
V gene: TRBV19
D gene: TRBD1
CDR3 protein: CASSIETGGASGYTF
CDR3 DNA: TGTGCCAGTAGTATAGAAACAGGGGGCGCGAGTGGCTACACCTTC

J gene: TRBJ2-1
clone size: -
V gene: TRBV5-5
D gene: -
CDR3 protein: CASSLEVAAYNEQFF
CDR3 DNA: TGTGCCAGCAGCTTAGAAGTTGCAGCCTACAATGAGCAGTTCTTC

J gene: TRBJ2-1
clone size: -
V gene: TRBV5-8
D gene: -
CDR3 protein: CASSHRDNEQFF
CDR3 DNA: TGTGCCAGCAGCCACCGGGACAATGAGCAGTTCTTC

J gene: TRBJ2-7
clone size: -
V gene: TRBV5-6
D gene: -
CDR3 protein: CASSLGNYNEQYF
CDR3 DNA: TGTGCCAGCAGCTTGGGCAACTATAACGAGCAGTACTTC

J gene: TRBJ2-1
clone size: -
V gene: TRBV7-2
D gene: -
CDR3 protein: CASSLTRDYEQFF
CDR3 DNA: TGTGCCAGCAGCTTGACGCGGGATTATGAGCAGTTCTTC

J gene: TRBJ2-5
clone size: -
V gene: TRBV5-1
D gene: -
CDR3 protein: CASSLALPETQYF
CDR3 DNA: TGCGCCAGCAGCTTGGCACTCCCAGAGACCCAGTACTTC

J gene: TRBJ1-1
clone size: few
V gene: TRBV6-2/TRBV6-3
D gene: TRBD1
CDR3 protein: CASSGTGVTEAFF
CDR3 DNA: TGTGCCAGCAGTGGGACAGGGGTAACTGAAGCTTTCTTT

J gene: TRBJ1-3
clone size: few
V gene: TRBV7-2
D gene: -
CDR3 protein: CASTPHWTAGNTIYF
CDR3 DNA: TGTGCCAGCACCCCGCACTGGACAGCTGGAAACACCATATATTTT

J gene: TRBJ2-3
clone size: -
V gene: TRBV4-1
D gene: -
CDR3 protein: CASSQVGSNGDTQYF
CDR3 DNA: TGCGCCAGCAGCCAAGTGGGTAGCAATGGGGATACGCAGTATTTT

J gene: TRBJ1-5
clone size: -
V gene: TRBV6-5
D gene: -
CDR3 protein: CASRVTETSNQPQHF
CDR3 DNA: TGTGCCAGCAGGGTGACTGAAACTAGCAATCAGCCCCAGCATTTT

J gene: TRBJ2-5
clone size: -
V gene: TRBV7-9
D gene: TRBD2
CDR3 protein: CASSLGGGSETQYF
CDR3 DNA: TGTGCCAGCAGCTTAGGGGGAGGGTCGGAGACCCAGTACTTC

J gene: TRBJ2-3
clone size: -
V gene: TRBV4-1
D gene: -
CDR3 protein: CASSLPRRSDTQYF
CDR3 DNA: TGCGCCAGCAGTCTCCCGAGACGTAGCGATACGCAGTATTTT

J gene: TRBJ2-1
clone size: -
V gene: TRBV3-1/TRBV3-2
D gene: TRBD2
CDR3 protein: CASSQEGLAGVGEQFF
CDR3 DNA: TGTGCCAGCAGCCAGGAGGGACTAGCGGGAGTGGGTGAGCAGTTCTTC

J gene: TRBJ2-5
clone size: -
V gene: TRBV6-5
D gene: TRBD1
CDR3 protein: CASSYSWDSQETQYF
CDR3 DNA: TGTGCCAGCAGTTACTCCTGGGACAGCCAAGAGACCCAGTACTTC

J gene: TRBJ2-7
clone size: -
V gene: TRBV29-1
D gene: -
CDR3 protein: CSAGTTYEQYF
CDR3 DNA: TGCAGCGCGGGGACAACCTACGAGCAGTACTTC

J gene: TRBJ2-1
clone size: -
V gene: TRBV7-3
D gene: TRBD2
CDR3 protein: CASSVLAGSYNEQFF
CDR3 DNA: TGTGCCAGCTCTGTACTAGCGGGATCCTACAATGAGCAGTTCTTC

J gene: TRBJ2-3
clone size: once
V gene: TRBV19
D gene: -
CDR3 protein: CASSNRVADTQYF
CDR3 DNA: TGTGCCAGTAGTAACAGGGTGGCAGATACGCAGTATTTT

J gene: TRBJ2-1
clone size: -
V gene: TRBV9
D gene: TRBD1
CDR3 protein: CASSVGGQSYNEQFF
CDR3 DNA: TGTGCCAGCAGCGTAGGGGGACAGAGCTACAATGAGCAGTTCTTC

J gene: TRBJ1-1
clone size: once
V gene: TRBV7-9
D gene: TRBD1
CDR3 protein: CASSGQGGTEAFF
CDR3 DNA: TGTGCCAGCAGTGGACAGGGAGGCACTGAAGCTTTCTTT

J gene: TRBJ2-2
clone size: -
V gene: TRBV5-1
D gene: TRBD1
CDR3 protein: CASSKTGPANTGELFF
CDR3 DNA: TGCGCCAGCAGCAAGACAGGGCCCGCGAACACCGGGGAGCTGTTTTTT

J gene: TRBJ2-2
clone size: once
V gene: TRBV7-9
D gene: -
CDR3 protein: CASSLGRNSLTGELFF
CDR3 DNA: TGTGCCAGCAGCTTGGGCAGAAACTCATTAACCGGGGAGCTGTTTTTT

J gene: TRBJ1-2
clone size: -
V gene: TRBV27
D gene: -
CDR3 protein: CASSLAGGLYGYTF
CDR3 DNA: TGTGCCAGCAGTTTAGCGGGGGGCTTATATGGCTACACCTTC

J gene: TRBJ1-1
clone size: -
V gene: TRBV7-9
D gene: -
CDR3 protein: CASSFQGVAFF
CDR3 DNA: TGTGCCAGCAGCTTTCAGGGTGTAGCTTTCTTT

J gene: TRBJ1-6
clone size: once
V gene: TRBV19
D gene: TRBD1
CDR3 protein: CASSKLTGTGDSPLHF
CDR3 DNA: TGTGCCAGTAGTAAGCTTACCGGGACAGGGGATTCACCCCTCCACTTT

J gene: TRBJ2-2
clone size: few
V gene: TRBV7-9
D gene: TRBD1
CDR3 protein: CASSSMTGTDTGELFF
CDR3 DNA: TGTGCCAGCAGCTCCATGACAGGGACCGACACCGGGGAGCTGTTTTTT

J gene: TRBJ2-2
clone size: few
V gene: TRBV9
D gene: TRBD2
CDR3 protein: CASAELPGTSGIANTGELFF
CDR3 DNA: TGTGCCAGCGCGGAACTTCCCGGGACTAGCGGAATAGCGAACACCGGGGAGCTGTTTTTT

J gene: TRBJ1-4
clone size: -
V gene: TRBV2
D gene: -
CDR3 protein: CASSGSEKLFF
CDR3 DNA: TGTGCCAGCAGTGGGAGTGAAAAACTGTTTTTT

J gene: TRBJ1-1
clone size: -
V gene: TRBV6-5
D gene: TRBD1
CDR3 protein: CASSQGGQGGLEAFF
CDR3 DNA: TGTGCCAGCAGCCAGGGGGGACAGGGAGGTTTAGAAGCTTTCTTT

J gene: TRBJ1-2
clone size: -
V gene: TRBV4-3
D gene: TRBD1
CDR3 protein: CASSQEWDRFYGYTF
CDR3 DNA: TGCGCCAGCAGCCAAGAGTGGGACAGGTTTTATGGCTACACCTTC